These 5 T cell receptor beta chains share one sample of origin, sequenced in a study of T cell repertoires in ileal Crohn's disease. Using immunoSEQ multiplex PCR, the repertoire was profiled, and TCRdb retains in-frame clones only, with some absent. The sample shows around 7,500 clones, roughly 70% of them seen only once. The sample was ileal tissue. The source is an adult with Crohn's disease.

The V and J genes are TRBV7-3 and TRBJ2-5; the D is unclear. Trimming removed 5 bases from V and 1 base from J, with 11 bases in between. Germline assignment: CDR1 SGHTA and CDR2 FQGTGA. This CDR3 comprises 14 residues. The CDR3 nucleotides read TGTGCCAGCAGCGCCTCCTCCGGCCAAGAGACCCAGTACTTC. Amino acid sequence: CASSASSGQETQYF.

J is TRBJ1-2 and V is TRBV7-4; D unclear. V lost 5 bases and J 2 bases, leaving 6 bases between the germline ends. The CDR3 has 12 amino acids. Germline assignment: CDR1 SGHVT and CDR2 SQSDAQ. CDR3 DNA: TGTGCCAGCAGCCGAGGGAACTATGGCTACACCTTC. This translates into CASSRGNYGYTF.

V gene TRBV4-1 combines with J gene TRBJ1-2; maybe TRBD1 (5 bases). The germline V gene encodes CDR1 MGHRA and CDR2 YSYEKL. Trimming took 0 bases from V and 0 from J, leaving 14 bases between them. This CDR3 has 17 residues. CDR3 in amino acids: CASSQDRMGGANYGYTF. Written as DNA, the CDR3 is TGCGCCAGCAGCCAAGATAGGATGGGAGGGGCTAACTATGGCTACACCTTC.

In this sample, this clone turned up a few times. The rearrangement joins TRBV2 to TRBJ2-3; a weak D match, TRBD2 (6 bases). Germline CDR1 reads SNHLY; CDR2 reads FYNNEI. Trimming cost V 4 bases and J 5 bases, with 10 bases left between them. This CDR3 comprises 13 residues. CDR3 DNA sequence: TGTGCCAGCAGTGGGGGACTGTTAGATACGCAGTATTTT. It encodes CASSGGLLDTQYF.

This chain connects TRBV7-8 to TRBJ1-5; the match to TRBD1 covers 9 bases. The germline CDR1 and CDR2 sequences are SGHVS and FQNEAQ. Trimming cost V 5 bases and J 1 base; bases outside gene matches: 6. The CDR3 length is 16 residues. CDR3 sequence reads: CASSDPQGASNQPQHF. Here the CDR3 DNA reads TGTGCCAGCAGCGACCCACAGGGGGCGAGCAATCAGCCCCAGCATTTT.